This TCR beta chain was obtained from a study of cytomegalovirus exposure and HLA in healthy donors. The V end lost 0 bases, the J end lost 9 bases, and 12 bases lay between the germline ends. The CDR3 is made up of 15 amino acids. Germline V gene lookup returns CDR1 LGHNA and CDR2 YSLEER. On this clone: Its target is not known.

PCR primers comprised 60 Vbeta and 13 Jbeta primers. Repertoires were generated with immunoSEQ multiplex PCR, while TCRdb's copy carries only in-frame clones and drops some. The sample includes about 170,000 clones, 73% seen only once; the top ten take approximately 5.1%. General observations from the study: TCR beta sequences reportedly predicted most subjects' HLA-A and HLA-B alleles accurately. Diagnosis of cytomegalovirus status made by the classifier reportedly showed high specificity and sensitivity. Indistinguishable V segments, including TRBV6-2 and TRBV6-3, were excluded. Rare TCR sequences predominated, though certain public TCRs were found in many donors.

This TCR derives from a woman between 18 and 29 years old in good health and CMV-seropositive. Sequenced material: PBMCs. The rearrangement links TRBV4-3 to TRBJ1-6; D uncertain. CDR3 nucleotide sequence: TGCGCCAGCAGCCAAGATCCGGGTTTCAGTTCACCCCTCCACTTT. The encoded protein is CASSQDPGFSSPLHF.